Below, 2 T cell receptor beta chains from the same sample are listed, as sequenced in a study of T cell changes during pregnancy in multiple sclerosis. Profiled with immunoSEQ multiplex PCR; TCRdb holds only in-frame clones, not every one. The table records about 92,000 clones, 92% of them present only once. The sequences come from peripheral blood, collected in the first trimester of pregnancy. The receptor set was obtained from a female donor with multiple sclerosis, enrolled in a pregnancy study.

Written as DNA, the CDR3 is TGTGCCAGCAGCCGCGATGACAGGGGGCTTCAGCCCCAGCATTTT. Translation: CASSRDDRGLQPQHF. The chain has TRBV16 and TRBJ1-5; 10 nucleotides match TRBD1. Germline lookup yields CDR1 KGHSY and CDR2 FQNENV. This CDR3 contains 15 residues. V lost 4 bases and J lost 6; bases outside the gene matches: 6.

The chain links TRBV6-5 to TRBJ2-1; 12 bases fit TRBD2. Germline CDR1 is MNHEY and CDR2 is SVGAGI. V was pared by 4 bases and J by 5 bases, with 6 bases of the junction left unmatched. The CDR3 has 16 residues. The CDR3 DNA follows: TGTGCCAGCAGTTTCCGACTAGCGGGAGTGGACAATGAGCAGTTCTTC. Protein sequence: CASSFRLAGVDNEQFF.